The present TCR beta chain was sequenced within a study of blood T cell repertoires in COVID-19. Turning to the study itself: Whether acute or convalescent, the COVID-19 samples came from the United States, Italy and Spain. Sources were T cells, B-cell-depleted T cells, or PBMCs; the material itself was cDNA or gDNA.

In the authors' workflow: Reference gene primer amplification gave estimated nucleated cell counts. Measured with immunoSEQ multiplex PCR; TCRdb has only the in-frame clones, and not every one. D and trimming were read from the DNA, whereas the V and J calls and clone size are those reported in that table. The sample holds roughly 300,000 clones, 85% seen once. Germline CDR1 is MNHEY and CDR2 is SVGAGI. This CDR3 contains 14 residues. The ends were cut back, 0 bases at V and 6 bases at J, with 9 bases in the middle. V is TRBV6-5 and J is TRBJ2-1; TRBD2 is a possible D gene (5 bases). The specimen sequenced was peripheral blood. This clonotype was obtained from a human donor in a cohort sampled during active COVID-19. CDR3 sequence reads: CASSYSRTPNEQFF. In DNA, the CDR3 is TGTGCCAGCAGTTACTCCCGGACTCCCAATGAGCAGTTCTTC.